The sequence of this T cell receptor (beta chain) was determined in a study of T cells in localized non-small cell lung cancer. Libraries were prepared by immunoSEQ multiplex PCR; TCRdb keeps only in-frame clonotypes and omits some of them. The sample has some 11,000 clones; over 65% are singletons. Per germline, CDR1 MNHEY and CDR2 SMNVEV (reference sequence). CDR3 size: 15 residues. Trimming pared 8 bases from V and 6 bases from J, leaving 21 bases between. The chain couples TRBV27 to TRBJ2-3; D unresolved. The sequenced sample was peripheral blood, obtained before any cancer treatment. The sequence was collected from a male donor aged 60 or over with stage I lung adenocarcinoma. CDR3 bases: TGTGCCAGCGCCCGGATTGAAGCCTCTCGGGATACGCAGTATTTT. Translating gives CASARIEASRDTQYF.